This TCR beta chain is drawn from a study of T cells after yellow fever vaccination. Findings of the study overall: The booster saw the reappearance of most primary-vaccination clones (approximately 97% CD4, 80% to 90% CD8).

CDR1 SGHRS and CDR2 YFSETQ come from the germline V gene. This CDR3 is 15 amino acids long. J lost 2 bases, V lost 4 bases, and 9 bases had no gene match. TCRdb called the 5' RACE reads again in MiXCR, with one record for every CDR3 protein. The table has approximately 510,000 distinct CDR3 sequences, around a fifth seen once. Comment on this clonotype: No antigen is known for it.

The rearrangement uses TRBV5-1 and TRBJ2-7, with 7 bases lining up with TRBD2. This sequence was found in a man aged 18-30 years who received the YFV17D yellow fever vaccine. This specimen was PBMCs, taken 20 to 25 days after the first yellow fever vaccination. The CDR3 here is CASSPRLGGPYEQYV. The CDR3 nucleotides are TGCGCCAGCAGCCCGCGTTTGGGAGGGCCCTACGAGCAGTACGTC.